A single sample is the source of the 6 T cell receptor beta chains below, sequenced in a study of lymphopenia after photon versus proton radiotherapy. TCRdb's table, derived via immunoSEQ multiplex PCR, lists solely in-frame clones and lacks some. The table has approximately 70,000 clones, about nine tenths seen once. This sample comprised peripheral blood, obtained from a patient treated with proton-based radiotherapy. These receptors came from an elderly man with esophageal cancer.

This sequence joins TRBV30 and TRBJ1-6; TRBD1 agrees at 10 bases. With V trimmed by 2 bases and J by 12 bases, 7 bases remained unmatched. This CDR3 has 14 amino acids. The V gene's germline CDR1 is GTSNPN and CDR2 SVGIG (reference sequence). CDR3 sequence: CAWSLGQGSGPLHF. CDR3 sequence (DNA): TGTGCCTGGAGTTTGGGACAGGGGTCCGGACCCCTCCACTTT.

This chain's CDR3 is CASATGVLSETQYF. The CDR3 DNA reads TGCGCCAGTGCGACAGGGGTGCTATCAGAGACCCAGTACTTC. This chain joins TRBV5-1 and TRBJ2-5, with 8 bases lining up with TRBD1. Germline V gene lookup returns CDR1 SGHRS and CDR2 YFSETQ. V shed 8 bases and J 4 bases; nucleotides not matched to a gene: 10. This CDR3 contains 14 residues.

Here the CDR3 DNA reads TGCAGCGTGCAAACCGGGACAGGGCTGGCAGATACGCAGTATTTT. It codes for CSVQTGTGLADTQYF. V is TRBV29-1 and J is TRBJ2-3; 9 bases map to TRBD1. CDR1 and CDR2 (germline): SQVTM, ANQGSEA. The junction had 11 bases not matched to a gene; V was cut back by 6 bases and J by 4 bases. The CDR3 covers 15 residues.

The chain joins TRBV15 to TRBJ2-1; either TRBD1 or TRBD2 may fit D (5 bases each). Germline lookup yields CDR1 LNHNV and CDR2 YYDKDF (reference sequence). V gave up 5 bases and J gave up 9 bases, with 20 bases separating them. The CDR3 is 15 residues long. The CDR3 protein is CATSGIGDPPGEQFF. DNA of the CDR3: TGTGCCACCAGCGGAATCGGGGACCCACCGGGTGAGCAGTTCTTC.

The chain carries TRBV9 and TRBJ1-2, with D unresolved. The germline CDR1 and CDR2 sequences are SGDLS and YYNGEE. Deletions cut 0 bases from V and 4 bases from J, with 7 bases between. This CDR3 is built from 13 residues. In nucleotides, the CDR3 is TGTGCCAGCAGCGTAGATGGGTCCTATGGCTACACCTTC. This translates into CASSVDGSYGYTF.

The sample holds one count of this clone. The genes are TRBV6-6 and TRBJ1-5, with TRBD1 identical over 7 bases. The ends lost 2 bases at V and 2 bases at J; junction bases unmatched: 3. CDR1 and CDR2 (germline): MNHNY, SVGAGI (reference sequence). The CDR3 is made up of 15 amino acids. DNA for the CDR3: TGTGCCAGCAGTTACGACAGGGCTGGCAATCAGCCCCAGCATTTT. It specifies CASSYDRAGNQPQHF.